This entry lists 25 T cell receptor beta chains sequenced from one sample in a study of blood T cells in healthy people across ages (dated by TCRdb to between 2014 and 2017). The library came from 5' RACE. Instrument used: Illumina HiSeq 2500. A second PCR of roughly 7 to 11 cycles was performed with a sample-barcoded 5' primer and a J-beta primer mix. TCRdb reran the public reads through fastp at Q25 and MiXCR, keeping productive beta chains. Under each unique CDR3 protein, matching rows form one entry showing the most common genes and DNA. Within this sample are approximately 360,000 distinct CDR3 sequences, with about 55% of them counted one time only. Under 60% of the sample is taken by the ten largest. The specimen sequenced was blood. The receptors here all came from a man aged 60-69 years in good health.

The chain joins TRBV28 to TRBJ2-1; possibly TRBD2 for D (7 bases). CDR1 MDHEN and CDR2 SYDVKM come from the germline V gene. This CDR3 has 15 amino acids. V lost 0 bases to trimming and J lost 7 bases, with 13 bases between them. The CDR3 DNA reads TGTGCCAGCAGTTTATGGGGAGGGGACAATAATGAGCAGTTCTTC. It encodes CASSLWGGDNNEQFF. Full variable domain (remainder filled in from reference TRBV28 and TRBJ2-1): DVKVTQSSRYLVKRTGEKVFLECVQDMDHENMFWYRQDPGLGLRLIYFSYDVKMKEKGDIPEGYSVSREKKERFSLILESASTNQTSMYLCASSLWGGDNNEQFFGPGTRLTVL.

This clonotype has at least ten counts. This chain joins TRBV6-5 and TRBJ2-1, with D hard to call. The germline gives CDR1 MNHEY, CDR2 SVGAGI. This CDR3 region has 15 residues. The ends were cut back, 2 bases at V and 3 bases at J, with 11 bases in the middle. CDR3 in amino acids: CASSYGLEVYNEQFF. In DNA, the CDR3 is TGTGCCAGCAGTTACGGGCTAGAGGTCTACAATGAGCAGTTCTTC.

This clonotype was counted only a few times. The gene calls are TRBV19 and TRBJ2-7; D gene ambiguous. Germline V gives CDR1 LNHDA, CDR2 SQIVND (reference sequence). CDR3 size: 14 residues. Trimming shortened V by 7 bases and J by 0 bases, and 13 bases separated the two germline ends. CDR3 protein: CASKVTLSSYEQYF. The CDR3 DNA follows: TGTGCCAGTAAGGTGACGCTTAGCTCCTACGAGCAGTACTTC.

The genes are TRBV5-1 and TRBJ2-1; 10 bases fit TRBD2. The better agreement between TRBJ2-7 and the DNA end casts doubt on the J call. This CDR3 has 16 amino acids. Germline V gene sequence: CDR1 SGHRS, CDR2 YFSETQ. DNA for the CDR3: TGCGCCAGCAGCTTCCTAGCGGGAGTATCGTACAATGAGCAGTACTTC. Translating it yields CASSFLAGVSYNEQYF.

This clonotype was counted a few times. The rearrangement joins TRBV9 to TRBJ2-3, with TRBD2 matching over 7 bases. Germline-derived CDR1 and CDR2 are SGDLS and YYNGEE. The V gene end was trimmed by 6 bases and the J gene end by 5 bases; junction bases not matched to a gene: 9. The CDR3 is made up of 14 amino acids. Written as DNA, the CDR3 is TGTGCCAGCACCCAGTGGGGGGGAGGAGATACGCAGTATTTT. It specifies CASTQWGGGDTQYF.

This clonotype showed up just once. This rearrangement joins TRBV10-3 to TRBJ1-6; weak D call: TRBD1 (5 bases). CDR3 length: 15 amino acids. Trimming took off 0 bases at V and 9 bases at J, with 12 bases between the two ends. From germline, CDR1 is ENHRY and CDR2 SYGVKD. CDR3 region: CAISESTVSSSPLHF. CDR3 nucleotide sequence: TGTGCCATCAGTGAGTCGACAGTTTCGTCTTCACCCCTCCACTTT.

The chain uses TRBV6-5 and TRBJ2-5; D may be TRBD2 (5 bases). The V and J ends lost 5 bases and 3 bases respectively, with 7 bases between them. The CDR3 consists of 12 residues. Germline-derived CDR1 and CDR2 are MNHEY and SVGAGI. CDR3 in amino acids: CASSTAEETQYF. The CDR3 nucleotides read TGTGCCAGCAGTACAGCGGAAGAGACCCAGTACTTC.

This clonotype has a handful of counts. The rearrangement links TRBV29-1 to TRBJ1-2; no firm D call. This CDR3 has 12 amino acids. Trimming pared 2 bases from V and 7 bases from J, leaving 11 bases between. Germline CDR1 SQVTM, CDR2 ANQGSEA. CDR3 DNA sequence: TGCAGCGTTGAACTCGGATCGTCTGGCTACACCTTC. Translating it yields CSVELGSSGYTF.

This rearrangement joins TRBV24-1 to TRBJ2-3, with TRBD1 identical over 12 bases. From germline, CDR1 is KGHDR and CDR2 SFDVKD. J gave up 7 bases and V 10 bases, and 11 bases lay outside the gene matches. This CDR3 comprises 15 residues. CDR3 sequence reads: CATGAGTGGMYTQYF. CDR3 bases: TGTGCCACTGGGGCCGGGACAGGGGGCATGTATACGCAGTATTTT.

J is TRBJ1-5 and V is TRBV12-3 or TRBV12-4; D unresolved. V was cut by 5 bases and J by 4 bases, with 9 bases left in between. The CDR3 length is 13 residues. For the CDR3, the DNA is TGTGCCAGCAGTCCGTTCGATAATCAGCCCCAGCATTTT. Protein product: CASSPFDNQPQHF.

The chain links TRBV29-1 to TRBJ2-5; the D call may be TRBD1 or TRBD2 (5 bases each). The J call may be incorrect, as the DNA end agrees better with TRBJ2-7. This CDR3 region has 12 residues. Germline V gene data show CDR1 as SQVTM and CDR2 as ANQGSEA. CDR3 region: CGGHSGKNEQYF. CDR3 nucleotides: TGCGGCGGACATTCCGGGAAAAACGAGCAGTACTTC.

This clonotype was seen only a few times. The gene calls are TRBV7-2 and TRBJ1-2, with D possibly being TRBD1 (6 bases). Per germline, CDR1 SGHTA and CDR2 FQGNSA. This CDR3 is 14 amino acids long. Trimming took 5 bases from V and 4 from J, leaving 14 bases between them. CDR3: CASSHRDTRYGYTF. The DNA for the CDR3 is TGTGCCAGCAGCCACCGGGACACCCGCTATGGCTACACCTTC.

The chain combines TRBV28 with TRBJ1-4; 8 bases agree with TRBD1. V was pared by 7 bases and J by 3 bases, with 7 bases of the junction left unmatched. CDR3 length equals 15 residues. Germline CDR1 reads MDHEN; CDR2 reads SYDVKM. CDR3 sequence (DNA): TGTGCCAGCACCGTGGGGGGACAGGCTAATGAAAAACTGTTTTTT. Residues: CASTVGGQANEKLFF.

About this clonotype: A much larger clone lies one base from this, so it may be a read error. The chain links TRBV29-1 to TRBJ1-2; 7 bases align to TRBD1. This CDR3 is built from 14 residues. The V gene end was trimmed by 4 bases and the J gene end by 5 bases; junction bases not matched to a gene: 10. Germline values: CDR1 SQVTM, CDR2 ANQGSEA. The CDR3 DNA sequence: TGCAGCGTTGGGGCCCAGGGGGGACGGTATGGCTACACCTTC. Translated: CSVGAQGGRYGYTF.

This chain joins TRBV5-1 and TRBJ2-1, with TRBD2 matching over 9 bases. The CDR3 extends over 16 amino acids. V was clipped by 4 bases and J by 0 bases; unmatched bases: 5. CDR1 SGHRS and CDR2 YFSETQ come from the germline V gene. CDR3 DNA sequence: TGCGCCAGCAGCCCCGGTAGCGGGAGCTCCTACAATGAGCAGTTCTTC. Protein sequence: CASSPGSGSSYNEQFF.

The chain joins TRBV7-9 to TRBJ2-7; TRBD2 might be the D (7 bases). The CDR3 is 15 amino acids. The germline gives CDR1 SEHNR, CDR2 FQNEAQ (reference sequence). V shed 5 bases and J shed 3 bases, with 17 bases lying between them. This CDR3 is CASSPWWGGYYEQYF. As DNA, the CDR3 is TGTGCCAGCAGCCCGTGGTGGGGGGGCTACTACGAGCAGTACTTC.

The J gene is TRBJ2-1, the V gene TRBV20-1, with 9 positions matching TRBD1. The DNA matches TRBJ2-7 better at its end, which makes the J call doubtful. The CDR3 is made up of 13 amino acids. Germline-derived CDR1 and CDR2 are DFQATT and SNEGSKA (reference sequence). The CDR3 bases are TGCAGTGCTATCTACAGGGGGCCATACGAGCAGTACTTC. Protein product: CSAIYRGPYEQYF.

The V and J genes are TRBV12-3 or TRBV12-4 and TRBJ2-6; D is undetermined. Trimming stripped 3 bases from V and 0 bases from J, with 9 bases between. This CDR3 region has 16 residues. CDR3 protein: CASSLIKASGANVLTF. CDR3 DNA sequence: TGTGCCAGCAGTTTGATAAAGGCCTCTGGGGCCAACGTCCTGACTTTC.

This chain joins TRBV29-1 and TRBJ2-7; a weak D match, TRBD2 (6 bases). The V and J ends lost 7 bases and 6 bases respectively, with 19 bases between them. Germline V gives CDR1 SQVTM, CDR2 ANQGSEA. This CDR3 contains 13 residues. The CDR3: CSAKRDFGPEQYF. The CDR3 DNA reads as TGCAGCGCCAAACGGGACTTCGGCCCCGAGCAGTACTTC.

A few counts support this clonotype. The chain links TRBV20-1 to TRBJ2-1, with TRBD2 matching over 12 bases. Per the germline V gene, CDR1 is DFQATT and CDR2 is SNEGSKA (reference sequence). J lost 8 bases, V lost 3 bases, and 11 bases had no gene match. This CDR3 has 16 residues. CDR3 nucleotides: TGCAGTGCTAGCTCTAGCGGGGGGGCCTTATCCTATGAGCAGTTCTTC. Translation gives CSASSSGGALSYEQFF.

The CDR3, as DNA: TGTGCCAGCAGGGTTGGAGGGGGGAAAAACGAGCAGTTCTTC. This codes for CASRVGGGKNEQFF. The V and J genes are TRBV6-6 and TRBJ2-1, with D perhaps being TRBD1 or TRBD2 (6 bases each). With 6 bases removed from V and 10 bases from J, the gap between germline ends came to 19 bases. Germline V gives CDR1 MNHNY, CDR2 SVGAGI (reference sequence). The CDR3 spans 14 residues.

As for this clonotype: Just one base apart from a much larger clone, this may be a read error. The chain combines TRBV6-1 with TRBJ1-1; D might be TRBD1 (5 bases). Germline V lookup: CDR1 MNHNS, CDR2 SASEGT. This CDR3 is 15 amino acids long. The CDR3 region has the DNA TGTGCCAGCAGTCCCAAGACAGCTATGAACGCTGAAGCTTTCTTT. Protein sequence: CASSPKTAMNAEAFF.

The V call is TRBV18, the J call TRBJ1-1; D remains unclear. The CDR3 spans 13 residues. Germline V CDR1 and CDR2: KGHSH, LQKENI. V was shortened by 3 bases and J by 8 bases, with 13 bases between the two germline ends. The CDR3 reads CASSPQPRGEAFF. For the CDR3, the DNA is TGTGCCAGCTCACCCCAACCCCGTGGGGAAGCTTTCTTT.

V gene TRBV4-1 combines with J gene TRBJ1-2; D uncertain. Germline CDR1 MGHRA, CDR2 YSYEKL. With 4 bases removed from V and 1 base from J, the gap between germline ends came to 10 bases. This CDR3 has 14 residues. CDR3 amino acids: CASSPGNLNYGYTF. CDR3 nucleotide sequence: TGCGCCAGCAGCCCCGGGAATCTTAACTATGGCTACACCTTC.

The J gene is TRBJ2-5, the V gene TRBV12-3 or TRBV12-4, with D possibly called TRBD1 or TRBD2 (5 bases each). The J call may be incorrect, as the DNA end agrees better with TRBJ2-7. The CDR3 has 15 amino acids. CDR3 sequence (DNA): TGTGCCAGCAGTTCCGGAGGCCGTCAGGGCTACGAGCAGTACTTC. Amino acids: CASSSGGRQGYEQYF.